One sample yielded the 28 T cell receptor beta chains listed below, sequenced in a study of cytomegalovirus exposure and HLA in healthy donors. PCR used 60 Vbeta primers and 13 Jbeta primers. Only in-frame clones appear in the TCRdb table, and some are missing; sequencing was by immunoSEQ multiplex PCR. The sample has around 130,000 clones, 75% to 85% seen once. Sequenced input: PBMCs. These receptors originate from a woman under 30 in good health and CMV-seropositive.

The V and J genes are TRBV19 and TRBJ1-6, with 9 bases fitting TRBD1. CDR1 and CDR2 (germline): LNHDA, SQIVND (reference sequence). The junction had 7 bases not matched to a gene; V was cut back by 4 bases and J by 9 bases. The CDR3 is made up of 15 amino acids. DNA of the CDR3: TGTGCCAGTAGTAAAAAGGGACAGGGAATTTCACCCCTCCACTTT. It codes for CASSKKGQGISPLHF.

The V and J genes are TRBV6-6 and TRBJ2-2; possible D gene TRBD2, 6 bases. The CDR3 length is 15 residues. V was cut by 5 bases and J by 1 base, with 11 bases left in between. The germline gives CDR1 MNHNY, CDR2 SVGAGI (reference sequence). The CDR3 nucleotides are TGTGCCAGCAGTAGGGACTTCATGAACACCGGGGAGCTGTTTTTT. Protein: CASSRDFMNTGELFF.

This clone was seen only a few times. The chain couples TRBV6-1 to TRBJ1-2; D not resolved. V was cut by 4 bases and J by 7 bases, with 19 bases left in between. The CDR3 totals 15 residues. The V gene's germline CDR1 is MNHNS and CDR2 SASEGT. CDR3 DNA sequence: TGTGCCAGCAGTGGAGGGCCCGGGGAGGGAGGTGGCTACACCTTC. This sequence encodes CASSGGPGEGGGYTF.

The rearrangement joins TRBV19 to TRBJ1-1; D is perhaps TRBD1 (6 bases). The CDR3 has 15 residues. V lost 3 bases and J lost 3, with 14 bases in between. The V gene's germline CDR1 is LNHDA and CDR2 SQIVND (reference sequence). Here the CDR3 reads CASSIIGAGDTEAFF. CDR3 bases: TGTGCCAGTAGTATTATAGGGGCAGGGGACACTGAAGCTTTCTTT.

J is TRBJ1-5 and V is TRBV12-5, with TRBD1 identical over 9 bases. CDR3 length: 14 residues. V was pared by 7 bases and J by 2 bases, with 3 bases of the junction left unmatched. Germline lookup yields CDR1 LGHNT and CDR2 FRNRAP. The CDR3 reads CASVGQGGNQPQHF. The CDR3 DNA sequence: TGTGCTAGTGTGGGACAGGGTGGCAATCAGCCCCAGCATTTT.

The chain couples TRBV5-4 to TRBJ1-1, with D possibly TRBD1 on 5 matching bases. V was shortened by 4 bases and J by 4 bases, with 11 bases between the two germline ends. The CDR3 consists of 13 residues. Germline loops: CDR1 SGHNT, CDR2 YYREEE (reference sequence). The CDR3 bases are TGTGCCAGCAGCCCGTCCCAGGGCACTGAAGCTTTCTTT. As protein: CASSPSQGTEAFF.

Concerning this clone itself: One end of the junction is discordant with germline, which a read error may explain. The rearrangement joins TRBV5-6 to TRBJ2-7; TRBD2 is a possible D gene (5 bases). This CDR3 contains 11 residues. Germline V gene lookup returns CDR1 SGHDT and CDR2 YYEEEE. The CDR3 coding sequence is TGTGCCAGCAGCTTGGACCCGATGAGGGACTTC. Protein: CASSLDPMRDF.

The genes are TRBV6-5 and TRBJ1-3; 8 bases align to TRBD1. V was clipped by 2 bases and J by 0 bases; unmatched bases: 3. This CDR3 comprises 16 residues. Per the germline V gene, CDR1 is MNHEY and CDR2 is SVGAGI. CDR3 region: CASSYGTGFSGNTIYF. Written as DNA, the CDR3 is TGTGCCAGCAGTTACGGGACAGGATTCTCTGGAAACACCATATATTTT.

The rearrangement uses TRBV2 and TRBJ1-6; 7 bases map to TRBD1. This CDR3 is built from 15 residues. Germline CDR1 SNHLY, CDR2 FYNNEI. J was trimmed by 7 bases and V by 2 bases; bases with no gene match: 5. The chain's CDR3 is CASSERGLGNSPLHF. In DNA form, the CDR3 reads TGTGCCAGCAGTGAAAGGGGGCTTGGGAATTCACCCCTCCACTTT.

The chain is built from TRBV18 and TRBJ1-1; D perhaps matches TRBD1 (5 bases). In germline, CDR1 is KGHSH, CDR2 LQKENI. There are 13 residues in the CDR3. Trimming took off 3 bases at V and 6 bases at J, with 11 bases between the two ends. The CDR3 DNA reads as TGTGCCAGCTCACCGACCGCGGGGGCTGAAGCTTTCTTT. This encodes CASSPTAGAEAFF.

This clone was detected once. The J gene is TRBJ2-5, the V gene TRBV19, with TRBD2 identical over 8 bases. Germline V gene sequence: CDR1 LNHDA, CDR2 SQIVND (reference sequence). This CDR3 contains 16 residues. Germline trimming cut 4 bases from V and 5 bases from J; bases unmatched to any gene: 12. CDR3 protein: CASSTGSAGGVETQYF. The CDR3 region has the DNA TGTGCCAGTAGTACCGGCTCGGCGGGGGGTGTGGAGACCCAGTACTTC.

This sequence joins TRBV7-3 and TRBJ2-7, with 10 nucleotides matching TRBD1. With V trimmed by 5 bases and J by 5 bases, 12 bases remained unmatched. CDR1 SGHTA and CDR2 FQGTGA come from the germline V gene. The CDR3 sequence is 16 residues long. The CDR3 sequence: CASSPTGTGEFHEQYF. CDR3 sequence (DNA): TGTGCCAGCAGCCCAACGGGGACAGGGGAGTTCCACGAGCAGTACTTC.

The chain combines TRBV7-2 with TRBJ2-4; 7 bases fit TRBD2. The CDR3 length is 15 residues. Trimming took 1 base from V and 9 from J; bases not matched to a gene: 9. Per germline, CDR1 SGHTA and CDR2 FQGNSA. CDR3: CASSLEAPSGAIQYF. DNA of the CDR3: TGTGCCAGCAGCTTAGAAGCACCCAGCGGGGCCATTCAGTACTTC.

This chain links TRBV19 with TRBJ2-7, with D tentatively TRBD1 (6 bases). Per the germline V gene, CDR1 is LNHDA and CDR2 is SQIVND (reference sequence). V lost 10 bases and J 1 base, leaving 11 bases between the germline ends. The CDR3 covers 12 residues. CDR3 DNA: TGTGCCACTGAGGGGGTATCCTACGAGCAGTACTTC. This encodes CATEGVSYEQYF.

The chain uses TRBV5-1 and TRBJ2-2; TRBD2 aligns across 12 bases. The CDR3 spans 18 residues. V lost 4 bases, J lost 4 bases, and 11 bases stayed unmatched. Germline CDR1 and CDR2: SGHRS and YFSETQ. The CDR3 loop is CASSGGLAGSRGTGELFF. In nucleotides, the CDR3 is TGCGCCAGCAGCGGCGGACTAGCGGGGTCCCGGGGCACCGGGGAGCTGTTTTTT. Filled out from reference TRBV5-1 and TRBJ2-2, the complete variable domain reads KAGVTQTPRYLIKTRGQQVTLSCSPISGHRSVSWYQQTPGQGLQFLFEYFSETQRNKGNFPGRFSGRQFSNSRSEMNVSTLELGDSALYLCASSGGLAGSRGTGELFFGEGSRLTVL.

This clone turned up a few times. V gene TRBV27 combines with J gene TRBJ2-7; D is unclear. Trimming stripped 0 bases from V and 6 bases from J, with 12 bases between. This CDR3 is 14 amino acids long. Germline-derived CDR1 and CDR2 are MNHEY and SMNVEV (reference sequence). CDR3 bases: TGTGCCAGCAGTTTATCGGCAGGAATTGGCGAGCAGTACTTC. Translation gives CASSLSAGIGEQYF.

This chain joins TRBV5-1 and TRBJ2-5; a possible D gene is TRBD1 (5 bases). V lost 10 bases and J lost 1, with 14 bases in between. The CDR3 extends over 13 amino acids. CDR1 and CDR2 from the germline V gene are SGHRS and YFSETQ. CDR3 loop: CARPGQPQETQYF. DNA for the CDR3: TGCGCCCGCCCAGGGCAGCCCCAAGAGACCCAGTACTTC.

The chain has TRBV10-2 and TRBJ2-2; tentative D call: TRBD1 (5 bases). V was shortened by 5 bases and J by 6 bases, with 19 bases between the two germline ends. The CDR3 has 16 amino acids. Germline loops: CDR1 WSHSY, CDR2 SAAADI. The CDR3 here is CASSWLDSPVPGELFF. As DNA, the CDR3 is TGCGCCAGCAGTTGGCTTGACAGCCCGGTCCCCGGGGAGCTGTTTTTT.

The rearrangement joins TRBV10-3 to TRBJ2-5; the match to TRBD1 covers 7 bases. Germline V gene lookup returns CDR1 ENHRY and CDR2 SYGVKD. V was pared by 9 bases and J by 2 bases, with 6 bases of the junction left unmatched. The CDR3 has 13 residues. The chain's CDR3 is CAMAGTAQETQYF. The DNA of the CDR3 is TGTGCCATGGCCGGGACAGCTCAAGAGACCCAGTACTTC.

The V and J genes are TRBV5-1 and TRBJ1-6; 7 nucleotides line up with TRBD1. The CDR3 runs to 16 residues. Germline V gives CDR1 SGHRS, CDR2 YFSETQ. V trimming: 4 bases; J trimming: 5 bases; junction bases outside the gene matches: 9. The CDR3 DNA sequence: TGCGCCAGCAGCCTAGGGGGCGCGGGTGATAATTCACCCCTCCACTTT. Translating it yields CASSLGGAGDNSPLHF.

On this clone: A read error may be the cause here, since a much bigger clone is one base away. J is TRBJ2-5 and V is TRBV6-5; D remains unclear. Matching the DNA end better, TRBJ2-7 makes the J call doubtful. Germline CDR1 reads MNHEY; CDR2 reads SVGAGI. This CDR3 spans 12 amino acids. DNA for the CDR3: TGTGCCAGCAGTACGGGTAACTACGAGCAGTACTTC. Amino acid sequence: CASSTGNYEQYF.

The rearrangement links TRBV11-3 to TRBJ2-1, with D possibly matching TRBD2 (6 bases). Trimming shortened V by 5 bases and J by 4 bases, and 12 bases separated the two germline ends. This CDR3 has 14 amino acids. CDR1 and CDR2 (germline): SGHNT, YENEEA. CDR3 protein: CASSEAGPYNEQFF. The CDR3, as DNA: TGTGCCAGCAGCGAAGCGGGTCCTTACAATGAGCAGTTCTTC.

The chain uses TRBV5-1 and TRBJ1-4; 10 positions agree with TRBD1. Per germline, CDR1 SGHRS and CDR2 YFSETQ. The CDR3 consists of 15 residues. V trimming: 5 bases; J trimming: 4 bases; junction bases outside the gene matches: 5. Here the CDR3 reads CASRGQGSVNEKLFF. The CDR3 DNA is TGCGCCAGCAGGGGACAGGGGTCCGTTAATGAAAAACTGTTTTTT.

V usage is TRBV7-6 and J usage is TRBJ2-7, with D uncertain. Germline CDR1 is SGHVS and CDR2 is FNYEAQ. This CDR3 region has 14 residues. V was shortened by 0 bases and J by 3 bases, with 9 bases between the two germline ends. The CDR3 nucleotides read TGTGCCAGCAGCTTAGCCTCTCAGGACTACGAGCAGTACTTC. Translated, it gives CASSLASQDYEQYF.

This clone was detected once. V and J are TRBV18 and TRBJ2-7, with D tentatively TRBD2 (5 bases). The V and J ends lost 3 bases and 2 bases respectively, with 11 bases between them. The CDR3 spans 14 residues. The germline V gene encodes CDR1 KGHSH and CDR2 LQKENI. The CDR3 coding sequence is TGTGCCAGCTCACCTTCCGGGGTCACCTACGAGCAGTACTTC. Encoded protein: CASSPSGVTYEQYF. The variable domain in full, completed from reference TRBV18 and TRBJ2-7, reads NAGVMQNPRHLVRRRGQEARLRCSPMKGHSHVYWYRQLPEEGLKFMVYLQKENIIDESGMPKERFSAEFPKEGPSILRIQQVVRGDSAAYFCASSPSGVTYEQYFGPGTRLTVT.

This chain uses TRBV7-9 with TRBJ2-1, with TRBD2 matching over 7 bases. V shed 4 bases, J shed 8 bases, and the junction held 11 bases outside the gene matches. Germline lookup yields CDR1 SEHNR and CDR2 FQNEAQ (reference sequence). This CDR3 region has 15 residues. The CDR3: CASSSTSITLHEQFF. In DNA, the CDR3 is TGTGCCAGCAGCTCGACTAGCATTACCCTCCATGAGCAGTTCTTC. The full variable domain, its missing parts supplied by reference TRBV7-9 and TRBJ2-1, is DTGVSQNPRHKITKRGQNVTFRCDPISEHNRLYWYRQTLGQGPEFLTYFQNEAQLEKSRLLSDRFSAERPKGSFSTLEIQRTEQGDSAMYLCASSSTSITLHEQFFGPGTRLTVL.

This clone was picked up one time. The rearrangement joins TRBV4-1 to TRBJ1-6; TRBD1 agrees at 7 bases. V was pared by 0 bases and J by 9 bases, with 5 bases of the junction left unmatched. CDR3 size: 15 residues. Germline V gene lookup returns CDR1 MGHRA and CDR2 YSYEKL. The CDR3 loop is CASSQEIGGRSPLHF. In DNA form, the CDR3 reads TGCGCCAGCAGCCAAGAAATAGGGGGCCGTTCACCCCTCCACTTT.

The table lists this clone with a few counts. The V call is TRBV2, the J call TRBJ2-7, with a tentative D call TRBD2 (5 bases). The germline V and J ends were trimmed by 10 bases and 4 bases, with 11 bases remaining between them. Germline V gene lookup returns CDR1 SNHLY and CDR2 FYNNEI. The CDR3 runs to 11 residues. CDR3 nucleotides: TGTGCCACATCCCCGGGATACGAGCAGTACTTC. It yields the protein CATSPGYEQYF.